This TCR beta chain was retrieved from a study of CXCR3-negative and CXCR3-positive naive CD8 T cells. All TRB cDNA libraries came from 5' RACE performed with UMI labels. TCRdb reprocessed the 5' RACE reads, with one entry per CDR3 protein and no DNA. The repertoire table contains around 47,000 distinct CDR3 sequences. Details on this clonotype: As yet, its antigen is unknown.

Sorts performed in triplicate captured more than 250,000 cells each from every CD8+ T cell subset. The CDR3 is 13 residues long. Germline loops: CDR1 SNHLY, CDR2 FYNNEI. Study results and limitations: Memory CD8+ cells showed much lower diversity, while both naive subsets displayed comparably high diversity. The level of CXCR3 expression partially decreased after cryopreservation; the majority of assays used fresh PBMCs. Surface CD5 matched across naive subsets, and TRB CDR3 properties served to infer TCR strength.

This receptor was taken from a human donor in good health. Some clones in this sample may be carry-over from other donors' samples. The material sequenced was memory CD8+ T cells from blood. This chain uses TRBV2 with TRBJ2-7; TCRdb selects TRBD2, and the lack of DNA leaves this call unchecked. CDR3 protein: CASRYSSGDEQYF.